The table lists the clone carrying this TCR beta chain with many counts. Diagnosis relied on clinical symptoms, serum thyroxine and TRAb, thyroid ultrasound and orbital computed tomography. RNA transcripts were the template for amplifying TCR beta CDR3 regions. RT-PCR in the first round (using the HTBI primer set) targeted the TCR CDR3. TCRdb passed the multiplex PCR reads through MiXCR, listing each CDR3 protein once. Here the sample spans around 340,000 distinct CDR3 sequences, under 25% being singletons. V gave up 0 bases and J gave up 7 bases, with 12 bases separating them. Germline V gene sequence: CDR1 SGHAT, CDR2 FQNNGV. The CDR3 contains 14 residues. This entry comes from a study of T cells in Graves' hyperthyroidism and ophthalmopathy.

This chain joins TRBV11-2 and TRBJ2-5; D call uncertain. Source material: blood. This receptor was taken from a woman aged 50 to 60 with Graves' hyperthyroidism. CDR3 nucleotide sequence: TGTGCCAGCAGCTTAGAGGCCTCGCTCGGGACCCAGTACTTC. Translated, it gives CASSLEASLGTQYF.